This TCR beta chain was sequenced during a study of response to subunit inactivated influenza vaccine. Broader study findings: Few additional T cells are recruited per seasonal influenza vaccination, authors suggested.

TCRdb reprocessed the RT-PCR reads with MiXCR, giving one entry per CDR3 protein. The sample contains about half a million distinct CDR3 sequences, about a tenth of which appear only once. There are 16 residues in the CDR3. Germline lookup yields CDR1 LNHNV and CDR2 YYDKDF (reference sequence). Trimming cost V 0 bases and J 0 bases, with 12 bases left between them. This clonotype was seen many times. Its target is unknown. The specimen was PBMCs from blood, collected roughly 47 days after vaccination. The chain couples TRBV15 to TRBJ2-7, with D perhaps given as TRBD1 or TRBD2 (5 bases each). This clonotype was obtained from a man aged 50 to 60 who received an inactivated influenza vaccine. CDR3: CATSRDMWGSSYEQYF. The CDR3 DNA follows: TGTGCCACCAGCAGAGATATGTGGGGGTCCTCCTACGAGCAGTACTTC.